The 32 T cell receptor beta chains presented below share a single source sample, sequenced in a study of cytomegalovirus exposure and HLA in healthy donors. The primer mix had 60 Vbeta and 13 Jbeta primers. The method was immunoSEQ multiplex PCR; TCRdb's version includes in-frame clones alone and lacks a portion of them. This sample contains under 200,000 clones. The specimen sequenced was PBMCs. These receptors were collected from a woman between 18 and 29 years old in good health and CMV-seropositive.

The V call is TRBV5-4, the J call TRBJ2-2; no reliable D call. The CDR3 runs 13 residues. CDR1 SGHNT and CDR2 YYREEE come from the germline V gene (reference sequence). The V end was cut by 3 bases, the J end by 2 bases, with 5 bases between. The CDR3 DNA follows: TGTGCCAGCAGCTCTCGTAACACCGGGGAGCTGTTTTTT. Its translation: CASSSRNTGELFF. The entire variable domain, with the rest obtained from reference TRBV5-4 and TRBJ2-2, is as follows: ETGVTQSPTHLIKTRGQQVTLRCSSQSGHNTVSWYQQALGQGPQFIFQYYREEENGRGNFPPRFSGLQFPNYSSELNVNALELDDSALYLCASSSRNTGELFFGEGSRLTVL.

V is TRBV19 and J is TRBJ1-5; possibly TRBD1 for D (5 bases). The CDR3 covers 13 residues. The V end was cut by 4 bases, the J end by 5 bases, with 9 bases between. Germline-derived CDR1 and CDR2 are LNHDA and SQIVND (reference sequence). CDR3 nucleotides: TGTGCCAGTAGTACTGGCAGGGATCAGCCCCAGCATTTT. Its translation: CASSTGRDQPQHF.

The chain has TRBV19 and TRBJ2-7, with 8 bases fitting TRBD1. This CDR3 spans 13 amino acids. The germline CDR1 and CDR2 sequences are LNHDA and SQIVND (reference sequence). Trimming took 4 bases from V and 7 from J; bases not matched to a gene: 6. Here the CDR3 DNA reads TGTGCCAGTAGTAGGGACAGGTTCGGAGAGCAGTACTTC. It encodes CASSRDRFGEQYF.

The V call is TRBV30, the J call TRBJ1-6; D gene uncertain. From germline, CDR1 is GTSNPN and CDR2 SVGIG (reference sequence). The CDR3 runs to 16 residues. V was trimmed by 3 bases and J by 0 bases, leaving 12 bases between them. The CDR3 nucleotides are TGTGCCTGGAGCCCGGGTTCTAACTCCTATAATTCACCCCTCCACTTT. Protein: CAWSPGSNSYNSPLHF.

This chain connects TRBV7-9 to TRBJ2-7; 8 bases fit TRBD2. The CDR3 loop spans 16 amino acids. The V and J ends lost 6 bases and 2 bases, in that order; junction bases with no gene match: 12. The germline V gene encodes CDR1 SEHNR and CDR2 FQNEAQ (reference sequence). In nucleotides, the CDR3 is TGTGCCAGCAGTCCGATAGCGGGATCGGCACCCTACGAGCAGTACTTC. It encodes CASSPIAGSAPYEQYF.

For the CDR3, the DNA is TGTGCCAGCTCACCTGGGACAGAAAAAACCTACGAGCAGTACTTC. Its protein is CASSPGTEKTYEQYF. The rearrangement joins TRBV18 to TRBJ2-7, with 7 bases lining up with TRBD1. Germline lookup yields CDR1 KGHSH and CDR2 LQKENI. The J segment lost 2 bases and the V segment lost 3 bases, leaving 7 bases of the junction unmatched. This CDR3 region has 15 residues.

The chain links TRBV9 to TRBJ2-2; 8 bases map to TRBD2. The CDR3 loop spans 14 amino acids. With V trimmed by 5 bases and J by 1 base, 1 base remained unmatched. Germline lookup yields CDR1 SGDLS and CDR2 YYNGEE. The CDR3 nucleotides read TGTGCCAGCAGTAGCGGGGTGAACACCGGGGAGCTGTTTTTT. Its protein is CASSSGVNTGELFF.

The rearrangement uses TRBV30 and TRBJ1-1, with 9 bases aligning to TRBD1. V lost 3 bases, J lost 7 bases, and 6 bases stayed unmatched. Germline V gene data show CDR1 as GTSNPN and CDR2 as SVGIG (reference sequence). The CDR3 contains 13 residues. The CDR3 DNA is TGTGCCTGGAGGGACAGGGGATGGGGTGAAGCTTTCTTT. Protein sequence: CAWRDRGWGEAFF. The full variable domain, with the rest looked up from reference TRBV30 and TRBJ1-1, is SQTIHQWPATLVQPVGSPLSLECTVEGTSNPNLYWYRQAAGRGLQLLFYSVGIGQISSEVPQNLSASRPQDRQFILSSKKLLLSDSGFYLCAWRDRGWGEAFFGQGTRLTVV.

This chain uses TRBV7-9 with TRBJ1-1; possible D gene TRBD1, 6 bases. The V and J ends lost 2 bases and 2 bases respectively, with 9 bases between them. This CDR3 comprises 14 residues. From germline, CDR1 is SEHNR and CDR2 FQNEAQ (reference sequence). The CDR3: CASSLKGVNTEAFF. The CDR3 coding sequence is TGTGCCAGCAGCTTAAAGGGGGTTAACACTGAAGCTTTCTTT.

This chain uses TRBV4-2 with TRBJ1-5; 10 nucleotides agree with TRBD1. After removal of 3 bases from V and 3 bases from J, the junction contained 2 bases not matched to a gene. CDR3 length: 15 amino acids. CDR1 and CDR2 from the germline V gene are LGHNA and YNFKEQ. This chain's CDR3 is CASSQGQGPNQPQHF. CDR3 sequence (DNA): TGTGCCAGCAGCCAGGGACAGGGGCCCAATCAGCCCCAGCATTTT.

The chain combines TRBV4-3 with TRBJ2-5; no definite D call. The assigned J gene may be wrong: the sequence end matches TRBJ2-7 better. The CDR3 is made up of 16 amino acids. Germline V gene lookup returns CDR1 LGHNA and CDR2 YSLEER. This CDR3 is CASSQELRHSSYEQYF. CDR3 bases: TGCGCCAGCAGCCAAGAGCTTCGTCACAGCTCCTACGAGCAGTACTTC.

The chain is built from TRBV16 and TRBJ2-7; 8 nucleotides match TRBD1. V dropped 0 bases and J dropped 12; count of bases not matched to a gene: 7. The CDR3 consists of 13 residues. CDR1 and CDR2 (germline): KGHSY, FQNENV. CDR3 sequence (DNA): TGTGCCAGCAGCCAATCTAGGGCAGGGGGCATGTACTTC. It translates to CASSQSRAGGMYF.

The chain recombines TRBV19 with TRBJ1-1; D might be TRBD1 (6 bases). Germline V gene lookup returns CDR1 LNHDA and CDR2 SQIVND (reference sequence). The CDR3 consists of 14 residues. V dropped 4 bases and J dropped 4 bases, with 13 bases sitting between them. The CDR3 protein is CASSTAGVGTEAFF. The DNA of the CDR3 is TGTGCCAGTAGTACGGCAGGGGTTGGCACTGAAGCTTTCTTT.

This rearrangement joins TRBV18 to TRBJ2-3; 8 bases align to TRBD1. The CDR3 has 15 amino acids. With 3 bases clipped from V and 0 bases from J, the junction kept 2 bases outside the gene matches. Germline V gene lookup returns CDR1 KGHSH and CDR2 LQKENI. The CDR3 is CASSPDRASTDTQYF. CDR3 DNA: TGTGCCAGCTCACCGGACAGGGCTAGCACAGATACGCAGTATTTT.

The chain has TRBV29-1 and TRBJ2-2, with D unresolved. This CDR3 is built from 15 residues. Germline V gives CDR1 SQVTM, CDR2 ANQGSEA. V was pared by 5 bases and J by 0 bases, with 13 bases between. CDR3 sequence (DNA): TGCAGCGTTAAGTCGAGGTACTCGAACACCGGGGAGCTGTTTTTT. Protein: CSVKSRYSNTGELFF.

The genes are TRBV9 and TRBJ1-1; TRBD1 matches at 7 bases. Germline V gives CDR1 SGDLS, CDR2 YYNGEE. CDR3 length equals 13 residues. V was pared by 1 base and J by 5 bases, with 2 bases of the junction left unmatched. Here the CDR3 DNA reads TGTGCCAGCAGCGTACAGGGGGGTACTGAAGCTTTCTTT. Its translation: CASSVQGGTEAFF.

As DNA, the CDR3 is TGTGCTAGTGGTTTGGGACAGGGGTCCCATCAGCCCCAGCATTTT. Protein sequence: CASGLGQGSHQPQHF. V is TRBV12-5 and J is TRBJ1-5; 8 bases map to TRBD1. CDR3 size: 15 residues. Unmatched junction bases numbered 4, after V lost 1 base and J lost 5 bases. From germline, CDR1 is LGHNT and CDR2 FRNRAP. Variable domain in full (rest from reference TRBV12-5 and TRBJ1-5): DARVTQTPRHKVTEMGQEVTMRCQPILGHNTVFWYRQTMMQGLELLAYFRNRAPLDDSGMPKDRFSAEMPDATLATLKIQPSEPRDSAVYFCASGLGQGSHQPQHFGDGTRLSIL.

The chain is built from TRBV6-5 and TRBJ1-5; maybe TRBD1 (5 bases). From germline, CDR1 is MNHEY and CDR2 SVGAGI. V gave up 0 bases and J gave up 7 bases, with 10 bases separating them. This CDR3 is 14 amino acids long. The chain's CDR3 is CASSYSGVRQPQHF. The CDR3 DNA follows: TGTGCCAGCAGTTACTCAGGGGTAAGGCAGCCCCAGCATTTT.

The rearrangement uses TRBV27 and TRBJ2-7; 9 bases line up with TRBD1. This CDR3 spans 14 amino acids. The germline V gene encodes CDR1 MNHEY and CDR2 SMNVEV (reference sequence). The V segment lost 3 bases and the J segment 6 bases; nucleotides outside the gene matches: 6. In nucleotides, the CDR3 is TGTGCCAGCAGTTTTGGGACAGGGCTAATCGAGCAGTACTTC. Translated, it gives CASSFGTGLIEQYF.

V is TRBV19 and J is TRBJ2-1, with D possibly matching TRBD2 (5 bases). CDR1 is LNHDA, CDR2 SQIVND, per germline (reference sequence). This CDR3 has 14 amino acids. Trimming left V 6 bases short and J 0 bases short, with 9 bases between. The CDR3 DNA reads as TGTGCCAGTAGGAGGGCTTCCTCCTACAATGAGCAGTTCTTC. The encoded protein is CASRRASSYNEQFF. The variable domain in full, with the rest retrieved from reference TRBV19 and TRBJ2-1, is DGGITQSPKYLFRKEGQNVTLSCEQNLNHDAMYWYRQDPGQGLRLIYYSQIVNDFQKGDIAEGYSVSREKKESFPLTVTSAQKNPTAFYLCASRRASSYNEQFFGPGTRLTVL.

This chain's CDR3 is CASSQIQGTEAFF. The CDR3, as DNA: TGTGCCAGCAGTCAAATACAGGGCACTGAAGCTTTCTTT. The J gene is TRBJ1-1, the V gene TRBV7-8, with D possibly matching TRBD1 (6 bases). The germline CDR1 and CDR2 sequences are SGHVS and FQNEAQ. V was pared by 6 bases and J by 4 bases, with 12 bases between. This CDR3 comprises 13 residues.

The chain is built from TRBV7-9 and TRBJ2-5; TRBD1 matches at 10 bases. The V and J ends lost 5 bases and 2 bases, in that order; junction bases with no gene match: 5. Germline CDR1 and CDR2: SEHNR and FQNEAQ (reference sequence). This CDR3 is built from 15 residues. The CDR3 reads CASSPGTGAQETQYF. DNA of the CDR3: TGTGCCAGCAGCCCGGGGACAGGGGCACAAGAGACCCAGTACTTC.

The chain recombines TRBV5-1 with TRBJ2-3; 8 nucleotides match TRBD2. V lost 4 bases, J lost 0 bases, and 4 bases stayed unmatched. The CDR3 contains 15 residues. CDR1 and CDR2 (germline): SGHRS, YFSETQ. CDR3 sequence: CASSHSGTSTDTQYF. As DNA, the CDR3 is TGCGCCAGCAGCCATAGCGGGACTAGCACAGATACGCAGTATTTT.

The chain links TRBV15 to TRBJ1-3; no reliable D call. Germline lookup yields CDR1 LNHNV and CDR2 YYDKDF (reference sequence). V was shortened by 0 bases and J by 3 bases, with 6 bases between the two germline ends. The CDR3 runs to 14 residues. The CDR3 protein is CATSRETIGNTIYF. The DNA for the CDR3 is TGTGCCACCAGCAGAGAGACAATTGGAAACACCATATATTTT. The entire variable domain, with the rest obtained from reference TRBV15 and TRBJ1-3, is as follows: DAMVIQNPRYQVTQFGKPVTLSCSQTLNHNVMYWYQQKSSQAPKLLFHYYDKDFNNEADTPDNFQSRRPNTSFCFLDIRSPGLGDTAMYLCATSRETIGNTIYFGEGSWLTVV.

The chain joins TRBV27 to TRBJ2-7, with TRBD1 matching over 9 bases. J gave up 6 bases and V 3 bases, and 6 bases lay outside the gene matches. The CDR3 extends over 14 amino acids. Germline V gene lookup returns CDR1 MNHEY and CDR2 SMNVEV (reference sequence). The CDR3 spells CASSFGGQGSEQYF. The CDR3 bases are TGTGCCAGCAGTTTCGGGGGACAGGGATCCGAGCAGTACTTC.

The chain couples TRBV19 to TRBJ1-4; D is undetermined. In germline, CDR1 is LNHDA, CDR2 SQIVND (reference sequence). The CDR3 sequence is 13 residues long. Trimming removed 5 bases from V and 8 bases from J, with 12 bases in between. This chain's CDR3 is CASSQSRGEKLFF. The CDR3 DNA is TGTGCCAGTAGTCAGTCCCGGGGAGAAAAACTGTTTTTT.

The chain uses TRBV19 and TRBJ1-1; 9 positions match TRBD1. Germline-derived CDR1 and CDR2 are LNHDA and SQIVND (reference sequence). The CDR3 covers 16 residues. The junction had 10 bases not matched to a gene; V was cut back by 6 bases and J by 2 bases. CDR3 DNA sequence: TGTGCCAGTAGGGAGGGACAGGGAGGTGGTAACACTGAAGCTTTCTTT. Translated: CASREGQGGGNTEAFF. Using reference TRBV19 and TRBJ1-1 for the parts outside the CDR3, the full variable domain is DGGITQSPKYLFRKEGQNVTLSCEQNLNHDAMYWYRQDPGQGLRLIYYSQIVNDFQKGDIAEGYSVSREKKESFPLTVTSAQKNPTAFYLCASREGQGGGNTEAFFGQGTRLTVV.

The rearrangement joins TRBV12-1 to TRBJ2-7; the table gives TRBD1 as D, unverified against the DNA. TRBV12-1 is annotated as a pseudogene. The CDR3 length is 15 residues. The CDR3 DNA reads TGTGCCAGCAGCCCGACGGACAGGGGACGGGACGAGCAGTACTTC. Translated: CASSPTDRGRDEQYF.

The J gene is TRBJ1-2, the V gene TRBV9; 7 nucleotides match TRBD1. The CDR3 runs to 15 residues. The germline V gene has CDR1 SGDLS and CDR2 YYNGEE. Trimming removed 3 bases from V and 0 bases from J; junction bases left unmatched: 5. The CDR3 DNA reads TGTGCCAGCAGCGAGAGACAGGGTTCTAACTATGGCTACACCTTC. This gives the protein CASSERQGSNYGYTF.

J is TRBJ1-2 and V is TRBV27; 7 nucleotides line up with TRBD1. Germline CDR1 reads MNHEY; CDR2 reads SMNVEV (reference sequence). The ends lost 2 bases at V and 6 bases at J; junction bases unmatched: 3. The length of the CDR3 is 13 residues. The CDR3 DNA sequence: TGTGCCAGCAGTTTAGGCAGGGGGAATGGCTACACCTTC. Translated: CASSLGRGNGYTF.

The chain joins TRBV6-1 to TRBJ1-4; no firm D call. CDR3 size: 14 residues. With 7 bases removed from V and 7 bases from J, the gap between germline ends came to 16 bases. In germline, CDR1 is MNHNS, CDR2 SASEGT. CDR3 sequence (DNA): TGTGCCAGCACCCTGGGCCGACGGGGTGAAAAACTGTTTTTT. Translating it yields CASTLGRRGEKLFF.

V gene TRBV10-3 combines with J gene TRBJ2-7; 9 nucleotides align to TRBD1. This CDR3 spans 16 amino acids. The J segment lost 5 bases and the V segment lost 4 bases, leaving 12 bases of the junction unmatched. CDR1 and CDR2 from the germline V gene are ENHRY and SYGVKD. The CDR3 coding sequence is TGTGCCATCAGTGGACGACAGGGGGGGATATCCCACGAGCAGTACTTC. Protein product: CAISGRQGGISHEQYF.